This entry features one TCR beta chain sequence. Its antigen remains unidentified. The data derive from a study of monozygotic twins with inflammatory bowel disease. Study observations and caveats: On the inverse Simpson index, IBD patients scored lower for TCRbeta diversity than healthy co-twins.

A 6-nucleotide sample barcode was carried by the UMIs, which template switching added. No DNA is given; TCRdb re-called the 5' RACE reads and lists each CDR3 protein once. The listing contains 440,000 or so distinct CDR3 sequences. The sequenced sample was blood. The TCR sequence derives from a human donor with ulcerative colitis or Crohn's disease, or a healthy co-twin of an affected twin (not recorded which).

This CDR3 reads CASSLAVLAGGGETQYF. The rearrangement links TRBV5-1 to TRBJ2-5; TCRdb's D gene call, TRBD2, goes unchecked for lack of DNA. This CDR3 spans 17 amino acids. Germline V gives CDR1 SGHRS, CDR2 YFSETQ.